What follows describes a single TCR beta chain. Its antigen is undetermined. Germline V gene sequence: CDR1 SEHNR, CDR2 FQNEAQ (reference sequence). The CDR3 has 13 amino acids. Trimming stripped 3 bases from V and 7 bases from J, with 12 bases between. This sample is part of a study of cytomegalovirus exposure and HLA in healthy donors. The study ran its PCR with 60 Vbeta and 13 Jbeta primers. Assay: immunoSEQ multiplex PCR; the TCRdb copy retains only in-frame clones and omits some. The sample includes 110,000 to 150,000 clones, less than 10% of them seen just once. Study results and limitations: Most CMV-associated TCR beta chains were later found to appear HLA-restricted. By HLA locus, TCR association rates varied in a later analysis, with DRB1 showing the most and HLA-C the fewest. It emerged from a later analysis that several of the most significant clusters appeared to be linked to common viral pathogens.

Sequencing was carried out using PBMCs. This receptor was obtained from a man aged 50-60 years in good health and CMV-seronegative. This chain joins TRBV7-9 and TRBJ1-2; no clear D. This CDR3 reads CASSFEDLSGYTF. The CDR3 coding sequence is TGTGCCAGCAGCTTTGAGGATTTGAGTGGCTACACCTTC.